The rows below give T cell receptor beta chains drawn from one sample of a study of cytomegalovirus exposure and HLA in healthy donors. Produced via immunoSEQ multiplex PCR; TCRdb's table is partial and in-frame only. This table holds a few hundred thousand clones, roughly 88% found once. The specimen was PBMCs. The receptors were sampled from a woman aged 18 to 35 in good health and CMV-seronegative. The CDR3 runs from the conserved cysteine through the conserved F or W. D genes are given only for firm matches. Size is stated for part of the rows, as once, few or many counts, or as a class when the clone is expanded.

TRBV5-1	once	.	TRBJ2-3	TGCGCCAGCAGCCGACAGCTTGAGACCACAGATACGCAGTATTTT	CASSRQLETTDTQYF
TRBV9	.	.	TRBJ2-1	TGTGCCAGCAGCGTTTTCGAGCGGTCTTACAATGAGCAGTTCTTC	CASSVFERSYNEQFF
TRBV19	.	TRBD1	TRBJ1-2	TGTGCCAGTACCCGAACAGGGGGCTGGGGCTACACCTTC	CASTRTGGWGYTF
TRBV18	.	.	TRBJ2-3	TGTGCCAGCTCACCACTCCGAGCGGATACGCAGTATTTT	CASSPLRADTQYF
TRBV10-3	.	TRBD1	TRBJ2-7	TGTGCCACGACGGACAGGGACCGGGAGCAGTACTTC	CATTDRDREQYF
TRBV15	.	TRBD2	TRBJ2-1	TGTGCCACCAGCAGCATAATTAGACTAGCGGGGGGCAATGAGCAGTTCTTC	CATSSIIRLAGGNEQFF
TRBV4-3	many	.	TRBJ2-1	TGCGCCAGCAGCCCCTGGCGGTCCCACAATGAGCAGTTCTTC	CASSPWRSHNEQFF
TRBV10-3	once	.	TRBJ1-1	TGTGCCATCAGTGGAGGAGGAAAGAACACTGAAGCTTTCTTT	CAISGGGKNTEAFF
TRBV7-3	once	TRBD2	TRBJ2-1	TGTGCCAGCAGCTTATTAAGTACCGGGACTAGCAGTAATGAGCAGTTCTTC	CASSLLSTGTSSNEQFF
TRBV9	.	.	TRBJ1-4	TGTGCCAGCAGCGTAAGAGTGGGAGTAGGAGAAAAACTGTTTTTT	CASSVRVGVGEKLFF
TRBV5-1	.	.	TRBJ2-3	TGCGCCAGCAGCCCGGGGGCGGGAGAAGTAGATACGCAGTATTTT	CASSPGAGEVDTQYF
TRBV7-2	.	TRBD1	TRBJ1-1	TGTGCCAGCAGCCCAAGACAGGGGGGCCTGAACACTGAAGCTTTCTTT	CASSPRQGGLNTEAFF
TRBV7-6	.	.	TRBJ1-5	TGTGCCAGCAGCTTAGGTCCCAGGGGTAACAATCAGCCCCAGCATTTT	CASSLGPRGNNQPQHF
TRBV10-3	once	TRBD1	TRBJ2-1	TGTGCCATCGCTACAGGGGGGTCAGTCTACAATGAGCAGTTCTTC	CAIATGGSVYNEQFF
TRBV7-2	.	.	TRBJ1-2	TGTGCCAGCAGCTTAGTGAACAGTGACTATGGCTACACCTTC	CASSLVNSDYGYTF
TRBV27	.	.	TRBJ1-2	TGTGCCAGCAGTGACAGGACGGCTAACTATGGCTACACCTTC	CASSDRTANYGYTF
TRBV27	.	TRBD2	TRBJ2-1	TGTGCCAGCAGTTTATTTCCTAGCGGGCCTAACTCCTACAATGAGCAGTTCTTC	CASSLFPSGPNSYNEQFF
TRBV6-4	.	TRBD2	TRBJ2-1	TGTGCCAGCAGTGTTTTAGCGGGAGTTAGTCATGAGCAGTTCTTC	CASSVLAGVSHEQFF
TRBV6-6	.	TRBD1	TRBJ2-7	TGTGCCAGCAGTAGACAGGGGGCCCCTGGCTGGGAGCAGTACTTC	CASSRQGAPGWEQYF
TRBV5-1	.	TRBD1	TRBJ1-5	TGCGCCAGCAGCGGGGGGACAGGGGAGAATCAGCCCCAGCATTTT	CASSGGTGENQPQHF
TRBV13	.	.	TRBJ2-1	TGTGCCAGCAGCCTGGTCCGGAGGGAAGTTTTCGATGAGCAGTTCTTC	CASSLVRREVFDEQFF
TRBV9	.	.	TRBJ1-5	TGTGCCAGCAGCGTAGGGGCCCTAGGGGATCAGCCCCAGCATTTT	CASSVGALGDQPQHF
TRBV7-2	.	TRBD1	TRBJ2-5	TGTGCCAGCAGCGGCAGGGGGTTACAAGAGACCCAGTACTTC	CASSGRGLQETQYF